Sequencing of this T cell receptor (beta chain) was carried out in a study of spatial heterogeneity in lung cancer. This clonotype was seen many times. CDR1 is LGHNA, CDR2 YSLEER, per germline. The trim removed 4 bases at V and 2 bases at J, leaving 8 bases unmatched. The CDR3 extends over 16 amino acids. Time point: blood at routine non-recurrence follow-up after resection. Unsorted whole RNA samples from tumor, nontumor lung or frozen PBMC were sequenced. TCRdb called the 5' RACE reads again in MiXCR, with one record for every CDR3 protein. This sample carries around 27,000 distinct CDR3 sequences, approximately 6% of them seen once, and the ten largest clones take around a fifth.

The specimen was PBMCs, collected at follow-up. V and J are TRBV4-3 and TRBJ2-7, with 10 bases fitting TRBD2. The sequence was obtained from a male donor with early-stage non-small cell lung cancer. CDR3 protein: CASSPNERGGTYEQYF. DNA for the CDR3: TGCGCCAGCAGCCCTAATGAGCGGGGGGGCACCTACGAGCAGTACTTC.